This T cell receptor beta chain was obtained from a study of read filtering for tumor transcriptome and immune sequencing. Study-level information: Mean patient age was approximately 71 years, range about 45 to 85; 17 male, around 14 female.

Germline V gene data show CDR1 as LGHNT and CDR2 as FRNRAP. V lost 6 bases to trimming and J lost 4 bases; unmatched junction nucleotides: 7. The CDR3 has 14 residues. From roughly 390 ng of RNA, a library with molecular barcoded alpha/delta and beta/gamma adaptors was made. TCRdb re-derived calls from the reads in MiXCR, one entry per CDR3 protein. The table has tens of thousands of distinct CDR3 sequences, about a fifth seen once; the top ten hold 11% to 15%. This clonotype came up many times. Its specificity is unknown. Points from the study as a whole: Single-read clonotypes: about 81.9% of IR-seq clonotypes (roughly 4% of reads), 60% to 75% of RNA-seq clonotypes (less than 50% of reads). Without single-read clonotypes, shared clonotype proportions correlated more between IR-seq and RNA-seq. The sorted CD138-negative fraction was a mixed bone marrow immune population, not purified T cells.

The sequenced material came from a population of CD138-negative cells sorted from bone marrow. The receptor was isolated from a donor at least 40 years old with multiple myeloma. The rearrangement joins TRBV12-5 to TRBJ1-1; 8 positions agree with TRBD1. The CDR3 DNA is TGTGCTAGTGGGACAGGGGTTGGATTCACTGAAGCTTTCTTT. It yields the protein CASGTGVGFTEAFF.